What follows is one T cell receptor (beta chain) and its context. It has no known antigen specificity. Base qualities are not recorded, but no much larger clone differs from it by a single base. The germline V gene supplies CDR1 SGHRS and CDR2 YFSETQ. Reading from cysteine to phenylalanine, the CDR3 counts 14 amino acids. Only the CDR3 part of the read is kept: 42 bases, read in frame from the first base. Deletion took 1 base off V and 3 bases off J, with a span of 10 bases between the germline ends. The method behind the library was the immunoSEQ multiplex PCR assay. In its TCRdb copy, this immuneACCESS table keeps in-frame sequences only and misses some clones. Where compared with another copy, unresolved V genes explain less than half of these, and the others have no known cause. A total of fewer than 2,500 clones appear in this sample, 84% of them only once. The ten largest clones take up around 2.9% of the sample.

The sample originates from a study of chemoradiotherapy in HPV16-positive cancers (dated by TCRdb to about 2022). The study in broad terms: Using functional T-cell assays on cells from a couple of HPV16-positive patients, the researchers defined candidate HPV-specific T-cell clones and common TCR motifs. The study asked whether T-cell immunity to the HPV oncoproteins E6 and E7 changes during chemoradiotherapy and whether this immunity affects survival. The candidate HPV-specific TCRs and motifs were then tracked in TCR repertoires from around 86 patients with HPV-related cancers. What the authors observed across the whole study: Only a couple of HPV16-positive patients were used to derive the functional definition of HPV-specific T cells, and the survival association was reported for HPV16-positive patients. Among HPV16-positive patients, expansion of HPV-responsive T cells during chemoradiotherapy was associated with better recurrence-free survival. Expansion of candidate HPV-specific clones and E7-related TCR motifs was observed in the tumor microenvironment during treatment, whereas no such expansion was observed for non-HPV-specific T cells.

Repertoires were sampled repeatedly over the course of chemoradiotherapy, so clonal expansion could be followed in the tumor microenvironment. Here the sequenced sample was tumor tissue, taken from a patient who underwent chemoradiotherapy. The V and J genes are TRBV5-1 and TRBJ2-5, with no D gene named confidently. The source is a human donor with HPV-associated anogenital cancer. The CDR3 corresponds to CASSLLSTKETQYF. The base sequence is TGCGCCAGCAGCTTGCTTAGCACCAAAGAGACCCAGTACTTC.